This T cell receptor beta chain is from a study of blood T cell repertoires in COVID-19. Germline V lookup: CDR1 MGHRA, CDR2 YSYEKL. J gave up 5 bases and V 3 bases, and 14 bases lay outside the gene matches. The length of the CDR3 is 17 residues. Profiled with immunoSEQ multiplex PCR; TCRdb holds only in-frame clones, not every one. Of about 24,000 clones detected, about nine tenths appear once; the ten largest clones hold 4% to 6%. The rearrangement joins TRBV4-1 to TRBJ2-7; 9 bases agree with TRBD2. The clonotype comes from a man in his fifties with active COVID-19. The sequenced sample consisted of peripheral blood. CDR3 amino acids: CASSHAPWREGHHEQYF. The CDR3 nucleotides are TGCGCCAGCAGCCATGCTCCATGGCGGGAGGGCCACCACGAGCAGTACTTC.